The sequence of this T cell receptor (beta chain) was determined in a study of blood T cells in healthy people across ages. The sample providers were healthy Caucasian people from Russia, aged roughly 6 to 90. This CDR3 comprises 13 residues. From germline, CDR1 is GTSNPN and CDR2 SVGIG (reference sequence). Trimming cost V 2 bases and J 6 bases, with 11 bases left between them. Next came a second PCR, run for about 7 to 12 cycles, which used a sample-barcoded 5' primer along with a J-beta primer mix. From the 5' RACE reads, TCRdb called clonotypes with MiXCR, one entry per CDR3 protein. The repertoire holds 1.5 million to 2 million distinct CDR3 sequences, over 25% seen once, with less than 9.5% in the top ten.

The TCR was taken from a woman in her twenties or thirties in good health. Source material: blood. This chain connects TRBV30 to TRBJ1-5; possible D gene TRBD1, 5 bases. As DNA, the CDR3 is TGTGCCTGGAGTACCCAGGGATTTCAGCCCCAGCATTTT. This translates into CAWSTQGFQPQHF.